This entry lists 28 T cell receptor beta chains sequenced from one sample in a study of T cell responses to AZD1222 COVID-19 vaccine. TCRdb keeps only in-frame clones here, not all; method: immunoSEQ multiplex PCR. Of 90,000 to 150,000 clones in the sample, 91% were seen once. The source material was peripheral blood, sampled on day 0 of AZD1222 vaccination. These receptors all stem from an adult in good health.

The chain recombines TRBV5-1 with TRBJ2-1, with D maybe TRBD2 (6 bases). There are 13 residues in the CDR3. Deletions cut 7 bases from V and 6 bases from J, with 14 bases between. In germline, CDR1 is SGHRS, CDR2 YFSETQ. CDR3 amino acids: CASLRDWGNEQFF. As DNA, the CDR3 is TGCGCCAGCCTCCGGGACTGGGGCAATGAGCAGTTCTTC.

The rearrangement links TRBV7-6 to TRBJ1-2; maybe TRBD1 (5 bases). Germline CDR1 is SGHVS and CDR2 is FNYEAQ. The CDR3 runs 16 residues. V gave up 4 bases and J gave up 0 bases, with 15 bases separating them. CDR3 DNA sequence: TGTGCCAGCAGCTCCCAGTTGGGGGATACTAACTATGGCTACACCTTC. This encodes CASSSQLGDTNYGYTF.

V gene TRBV24-1 combines with J gene TRBJ1-4, with no clear D. Germline V lookup: CDR1 KGHDR, CDR2 SFDVKD. The CDR3 contains 13 residues. Trimming stripped 5 bases from V and 3 bases from J, with 6 bases between. CDR3 loop: CATSVGSNEKLFF. The CDR3 DNA follows: TGTGCCACCAGTGTTGGTTCTAATGAAAAACTGTTTTTT.

This clone was detected only once. This chain uses TRBV6-5 with TRBJ1-2, with D hard to call. Looked up from germline, CDR1 is MNHEY and CDR2 is SVGAGI. Trimming removed 7 bases from V and 4 bases from J, with 10 bases in between. The CDR3 is 12 residues long. The CDR3: CASNGGRYGYTF. The CDR3 region has the DNA TGTGCCAGCAACGGAGGACGCTATGGCTACACCTTC.

The chain has TRBV19 and TRBJ1-5; a weak D match, TRBD1 (6 bases). CDR1 and CDR2 (germline): LNHDA, SQIVND (reference sequence). Trimming left V 8 bases short and J 3 bases short, with 14 bases between. CDR3 size: 14 residues. CDR3 amino acids: CASSHGQFNQPQHF. The DNA of the CDR3 is TGTGCCAGTTCCCACGGACAGTTCAATCAGCCCCAGCATTTT. Variable domain in full (rest from reference TRBV19 and TRBJ1-5): DGGITQSPKYLFRKEGQNVTLSCEQNLNHDAMYWYRQDPGQGLRLIYYSQIVNDFQKGDIAEGYSVSREKKESFPLTVTSAQKNPTAFYLCASSHGQFNQPQHFGDGTRLSIL.

The genes are TRBV19 and TRBJ1-1; no definite D call. The V end was cut by 6 bases, the J end by 8 bases, with 16 bases between. The CDR3 is made up of 13 amino acids. In germline, CDR1 is LNHDA, CDR2 SQIVND (reference sequence). The CDR3 bases are TGTGCCAGTAGAAGGACTGGGTCAATCGAAGCTTTCTTT. Amino acid sequence: CASRRTGSIEAFF. The full variable domain, rest sourced from reference TRBV19 and TRBJ1-1, is DGGITQSPKYLFRKEGQNVTLSCEQNLNHDAMYWYRQDPGQGLRLIYYSQIVNDFQKGDIAEGYSVSREKKESFPLTVTSAQKNPTAFYLCASRRTGSIEAFFGQGTRLTVV.

V gene TRBV9 combines with J gene TRBJ1-2; the D gene is possibly TRBD1 (6 bases). Germline CDR1 and CDR2: SGDLS and YYNGEE. The CDR3 consists of 12 residues. V was cut by 6 bases and J by 3 bases, with 9 bases left in between. The CDR3 reads CASKGGDYGYTF. CDR3 DNA: TGTGCCAGCAAAGGGGGGGACTATGGCTACACCTTC.

The chain couples TRBV19 to TRBJ2-6; D may correspond to TRBD1 or TRBD2 (5 bases each). Germline-derived CDR1 and CDR2 are LNHDA and SQIVND (reference sequence). The CDR3 covers 15 residues. V lost 3 bases and J 0 bases, leaving 6 bases between the germline ends. CDR3 amino acids: CASSMRGSGANVLTF. The CDR3 region has the DNA TGTGCCAGTAGTATGAGGGGCTCTGGGGCCAACGTCCTGACTTTC.

This clone was seen only once. The rearrangement joins TRBV9 to TRBJ1-2; D unclear. There are 11 residues in the CDR3. The V end was cut by 2 bases, the J end by 8 bases, with 7 bases between. From germline, CDR1 is SGDLS and CDR2 YYNGEE. CDR3 coding DNA: TGTGCCAGCAGCGTCCCGGGCGGCTACACCTTC. It yields the protein CASSVPGGYTF.

The chain carries TRBV11-2 and TRBJ1-2, with 7 bases lining up with TRBD1. The CDR3 is 14 residues long. Germline lookup yields CDR1 SGHAT and CDR2 FQNNGV. After removal of 5 bases from V and 8 bases from J, the junction contained 11 bases not matched to a gene. The CDR3 DNA reads as TGTGCCAGCAGCCGAAGGAGACAGGGAAAGGGCTACACCTTC. This codes for CASSRRRQGKGYTF.

The genes are TRBV9 and TRBJ2-1; 8 bases fit TRBD2. This CDR3 is 18 amino acids long. J was trimmed by 7 bases and V by 3 bases; bases with no gene match: 18. Germline lookup yields CDR1 SGDLS and CDR2 YYNGEE. CDR3 sequence (DNA): TGTGCCAGCAGCGCGCAAGCGGGAGCGGTGAGGGTGCGGAATGAGCAGTTCTTC. As protein: CASSAQAGAVRVRNEQFF.

This chain links TRBV3-1 (or the pseudogene TRBV3-2) with TRBJ2-2; 8 nucleotides match TRBD1. The CDR3 has 18 residues. The ends lost 4 bases at V and 2 bases at J; junction bases unmatched: 12. Germline lookup yields CDR1 LGHDT and CDR2 YNNKEL (reference sequence). The CDR3 sequence is CASSRWTGLGVNTGELFF. The CDR3 DNA follows: TGTGCCAGCAGCCGCTGGACAGGGTTAGGGGTAAACACCGGGGAGCTGTTTTTT.

The chain carries TRBV19 and TRBJ1-2; D unresolved. Germline V lookup: CDR1 LNHDA, CDR2 SQIVND (reference sequence). This CDR3 contains 13 residues. V lost 6 bases and J lost 4, with 12 bases in between. The CDR3 DNA follows: TGTGCCAGTAGCGAACCGGGCCTCTATGGCTACACCTTC. Residues: CASSEPGLYGYTF.

This clone appeared a single time. The chain couples TRBV30 to TRBJ1-5; D is perhaps TRBD1 (5 bases). The CDR3 has 13 residues. Trimming took off 2 bases at V and 4 bases at J, with 9 bases between the two ends. CDR1 and CDR2 from the germline V gene are GTSNPN and SVGIG (reference sequence). CDR3 in amino acids: CAWSTGSNQPQHF. In DNA form, the CDR3 reads TGTGCCTGGAGTACAGGTAGTAATCAGCCCCAGCATTTT.

The chain links TRBV7-3 to TRBJ1-3; D unresolved. Trimming removed 3 bases from V and 0 bases from J, with 6 bases in between. The CDR3 spans 14 residues. Germline V lookup: CDR1 SGHTA, CDR2 FQGTGA. The CDR3 region has the DNA TGTGCCAGCAGCTTGGGTGCCTCTGGAAACACCATATATTTT. Encoded protein: CASSLGASGNTIYF.

This clone came up once. An end of the junction does not agree with germline; a read error may underlie this. The genes are TRBV28 and TRBJ2-1; 11 bases are shared with TRBD2. Per germline, CDR1 MDHEN and CDR2 SYDVKM. This CDR3 contains 15 residues. The CDR3 nucleotides read TGTGCCAGCCGTTTGCTAGCGGGAGGCTACAATGAGCAGTTCTTC. Its protein product is CASRLLAGGYNEQFF.

This clone was recorded only once. The chain employs TRBV19 and TRBJ1-2, with D possibly TRBD1 on 6 matching bases. The CDR3 is 13 residues long. The V and J ends lost 5 bases and 5 bases respectively, with 12 bases between them. Germline CDR1 reads LNHDA; CDR2 reads SQIVND (reference sequence). In nucleotides, the CDR3 is TGTGCCAGTAGTCCGACAGGAGAATATGGCTACACCTTC. This translates into CASSPTGEYGYTF.

The CDR3: CSASPPRGNTEAFF. The DNA of the CDR3 is TGCAGTGCTAGTCCCCCGAGGGGGAACACTGAAGCTTTCTTT. The chain carries TRBV20-1 and TRBJ1-1; maybe TRBD1 (5 bases). Germline V lookup: CDR1 DFQATT, CDR2 SNEGSKA (reference sequence). V lost 3 bases and J 1 base, leaving 12 bases between the germline ends. The CDR3 loop spans 14 amino acids.

V usage is TRBV7-3 and J usage is TRBJ1-1, with a tentative D call TRBD1 (5 bases). Germline V gene sequence: CDR1 SGHTA, CDR2 FQGTGA. Between the trimmed V and J ends, which lost 0 bases and 6 bases, there was a span of 14 bases. The CDR3 is made up of 15 amino acids. The CDR3 DNA reads TGTGCCAGCAGCTTAACGGGGGGAAGTTTCGCTGAAGCTTTCTTT. Translation: CASSLTGGSFAEAFF.

The rearrangement uses TRBV7-3 and TRBJ2-2; tentative D call: TRBD2 (5 bases). Germline-derived CDR1 and CDR2 are SGHTA and FQGTGA. V lost 5 bases and J 5 bases, leaving 12 bases between the germline ends. The CDR3 spans 14 residues. CDR3 amino acids: CASSLGLTTGELFF. Here the CDR3 DNA reads TGTGCCAGCAGCCTCGGACTTACTACCGGGGAGCTGTTTTTT.

This rearrangement joins TRBV29-1 to TRBJ1-2; 7 bases align to TRBD1. Germline CDR1 reads SQVTM; CDR2 reads ANQGSEA. Unmatched junction bases numbered 17, after V lost 5 bases and J lost 5 bases. The CDR3 is made up of 16 amino acids. CDR3 DNA: TGCAGCGTTTTGGCCGATAACAGGGGTTCGGGGTATGGCTACACCTTC. The encoded protein is CSVLADNRGSGYGYTF.

V is TRBV19 and J is TRBJ1-1; TRBD1 might be the D (5 bases). Between the trimmed V and J ends, which lost 3 bases and 11 bases, there was a span of 19 bases. In germline, CDR1 is LNHDA, CDR2 SQIVND (reference sequence). The CDR3 runs 14 residues. The DNA for the CDR3 is TGTGCCAGTAGTATTCCCATGGCAGGGCAGGTCGCTTTCTTT. Translated: CASSIPMAGQVAFF.

The chain has TRBV5-1 and TRBJ2-5, with a tentative D call TRBD2 (6 bases). The CDR3 sequence is 13 residues long. Germline CDR1 is SGHRS and CDR2 is YFSETQ. V lost 3 bases and J 6 bases, leaving 12 bases between the germline ends. For the CDR3, the DNA is TGCGCCAGCAGCTCGTTAGCGGCAAAGACCCAGTACTTC. Translated: CASSSLAAKTQYF.

This sequence joins TRBV6-5 and TRBJ2-6; possibly TRBD1 for D (6 bases). The V end lost 0 bases, the J end lost 3 bases, and 9 bases lay between the germline ends. The germline gives CDR1 MNHEY, CDR2 SVGAGI. The CDR3 consists of 16 residues. The CDR3 reads CASSYSRGGGANVLTF. CDR3 DNA: TGTGCCAGCAGTTACTCGAGAGGGGGTGGGGCCAACGTCCTGACTTTC.

V usage is TRBV7-9 and J usage is TRBJ1-5; maybe TRBD1 (5 bases). CDR1 and CDR2 (germline): SEHNR, FQNEAQ (reference sequence). CDR3 length: 13 amino acids. Trimming cost V 4 bases and J 5 bases, with 9 bases left between them. In DNA form, the CDR3 reads TGTGCCAGCAGCTCCGGGACGTATCAGCCCCAGCATTTT. As protein: CASSSGTYQPQHF.

The rearrangement uses TRBV7-3 and TRBJ1-4, with no clear D. The V and J ends lost 5 bases and 7 bases respectively, with 11 bases between them. Per germline, CDR1 SGHTA and CDR2 FQGTGA. The CDR3 consists of 13 residues. The CDR3 reads CASSLVPGEKLFF. CDR3 bases: TGTGCCAGCAGCCTGGTCCCCGGTGAAAAACTGTTTTTT.

The rearrangement uses TRBV11-2 and TRBJ1-3; D remains unclear. Germline V lookup: CDR1 SGHAT, CDR2 FQNNGV. The CDR3 contains 15 residues. V gave up 0 bases and J gave up 2 bases, with 8 bases separating them. This CDR3 reads CASSLEGIAGNTIYF. CDR3 DNA: TGTGCCAGCAGCTTAGAGGGAATAGCTGGAAACACCATATATTTT.

The CDR3 DNA reads as TGTGCCAGCAGTGAATGGGGGACCGATGAAAAACTGTTTTTT. Amino acids: CASSEWGTDEKLFF. The chain combines TRBV6-1 with TRBJ1-4, with D possibly being TRBD1 (5 bases). The CDR3 contains 14 residues. Germline assignment: CDR1 MNHNS and CDR2 SASEGT. The germline V and J ends were trimmed by 2 bases and 6 bases, with 10 bases remaining between them.